Presented here are 18 T cell receptor beta chains from one specimen sequenced in a study of T cell repertoires and HLA-DP antigens. These TCRs are of unknown antigen specificity. The protocol was immunoSEQ multiplex PCR, while the TCRdb copy is restricted to in-frame clones and leaves out a portion. This table has 85,000 to 90,000 clones, 86% appearing once. Sequences were obtained from CD4+ T cells from PBMCs. Receptor source: a man aged 45-65 years in good health and CMV-seronegative.

The V call is TRBV11-2, the J call TRBJ1-2; possible D gene TRBD1, 5 bases. CDR1 is SGHAT, CDR2 FQNNGV, per germline. Trimming left V 4 bases short and J 4 bases short, with 16 bases between. This CDR3 spans 15 amino acids. CDR3 sequence reads: CASSSLAGDRYGYTF. For the CDR3, the DNA is TGTGCCAGCAGCTCCCTCGCGGGGGATCGCTATGGCTACACCTTC.

The rearrangement links TRBV14 to TRBJ1-6, with D hard to call. The CDR3 loop spans 14 amino acids. Germline-derived CDR1 and CDR2 are SGHDN and FVKESK. Trimming shortened V by 0 bases and J by 6 bases, and 6 bases separated the two germline ends. The CDR3 region has the DNA TGTGCCAGCAGCCAAGAGGCGAGTAATTCACCCCTCCACTTT. Its translation: CASSQEASNSPLHF. The full variable domain, rest sourced from reference TRBV14 and TRBJ1-6, is EAGVTQFPSHSVIEKGQTVTLRCDPISGHDNLYWYRRVMGKEIKFLLHFVKESKQDESGMPNNRFLAERTGGTYSTLKVQPAELEDSGVYFCASSQEASNSPLHFGNGTRLTVT.

The rearrangement joins TRBV6-1 to TRBJ2-7; tentative D call: TRBD2 (5 bases). In germline, CDR1 is MNHNS, CDR2 SASEGT. This CDR3 contains 16 residues. The ends were cut back, 2 bases at V and 0 bases at J, with 14 bases in the middle. CDR3 bases: TGTGCCAGCAGTGAAAGTGGACTGCAGAGCTCCTACGAGCAGTACTTC. Translation gives CASSESGLQSSYEQYF.

The J gene is TRBJ2-1, the V gene TRBV10-3, with D perhaps matching TRBD1 or TRBD2 (6 bases each). CDR1 and CDR2 (germline): ENHRY, SYGVKD. The CDR3 is made up of 16 amino acids. Trimming removed 7 bases from V and 6 bases from J, with 22 bases in between. The CDR3, as DNA: TGTGCCATCAACCCCCGGGGGCAAAGGGGAGGCAATGAGCAGTTCTTC. It translates to CAINPRGQRGGNEQFF.

The chain joins TRBV21-1 to TRBJ2-2; the table's D call of TRBD1 was not tested on the DNA. TRBV21-1 is recorded as a pseudogene. The CDR3 loop spans 15 amino acids. The CDR3 sequence: CASSIPGQGSGELFF. The CDR3 nucleotides are TGTGCCAGCAGCATCCCGGGACAGGGTTCCGGGGAGCTGTTTTTT.

The V and J genes are TRBV19 and TRBJ2-7; TRBD1 matches at 9 bases. This CDR3 spans 16 amino acids. Germline V gene sequence: CDR1 LNHDA, CDR2 SQIVND (reference sequence). V lost 6 bases and J lost 2; bases outside the gene matches: 11. Here the CDR3 reads CASSDRLRQGAYEQYF. For the CDR3, the DNA is TGTGCCAGTAGCGACCGACTAAGACAGGGGGCCTACGAGCAGTACTTC.

This clone was observed a single time. J is TRBJ2-3 and V is TRBV4-2; 11 positions match TRBD2. The CDR3 consists of 16 residues. The germline V gene encodes CDR1 LGHNA and CDR2 YNFKEQ. The junction had 7 bases not matched to a gene; V was cut back by 3 bases and J by 5 bases. The CDR3 region has the DNA TGTGCCAGCAGCCAGTATAGCGGGGGGGCTAAAGATACGCAGTATTTT. Translated: CASSQYSGGAKDTQYF.

The chain has TRBV7-9 and TRBJ2-1; D could derive from TRBD1 or TRBD2 (5 bases each). The CDR3 runs 14 residues. V was cut by 5 bases and J by 3 bases, with 11 bases left in between. Germline assignment: CDR1 SEHNR and CDR2 FQNEAQ (reference sequence). The CDR3 protein is CASSAWDRYNEQFF. The DNA of the CDR3 is TGTGCCAGCAGCGCTTGGGACCGCTACAATGAGCAGTTCTTC.

V gene TRBV18 combines with J gene TRBJ2-1; 8 bases agree with TRBD2. CDR1 KGHSH and CDR2 LQKENI come from the germline V gene. V lost 0 bases and J lost 5; bases outside the gene matches: 6. The CDR3 sequence is 16 residues long. In DNA, the CDR3 is TGTGCCAGCTCACCACCGGCTGGACTAGCTAACAATGAGCAGTTCTTC. Residues: CASSPPAGLANNEQFF. Variable domain in full (rest from reference TRBV18 and TRBJ2-1): NAGVMQNPRHLVRRRGQEARLRCSPMKGHSHVYWYRQLPEEGLKFMVYLQKENIIDESGMPKERFSAEFPKEGPSILRIQQVVRGDSAAYFCASSPPAGLANNEQFFGPGTRLTVL.

This clone was counted between two and nine times. This CDR3 is CSVDRVNYGYTF. Here the CDR3 DNA reads TGCAGCGTTGACAGAGTTAACTATGGCTACACCTTC. The gene calls are TRBV29-1 and TRBJ1-2; D not certain. This CDR3 comprises 12 residues. Between the trimmed V and J ends, which lost 3 bases and 1 base, there was a span of 6 bases. Germline CDR1 reads SQVTM; CDR2 reads ANQGSEA.

The chain has TRBV19 and TRBJ1-2, with 7 bases identical to TRBD1. V trimming: 1 base; J trimming: 3 bases; junction bases outside the gene matches: 5. The CDR3 runs to 15 residues. Germline CDR1 reads LNHDA; CDR2 reads SQIVND (reference sequence). The CDR3 sequence is CASSIAQGEDYGYTF. The DNA for the CDR3 is TGTGCCAGTAGTATAGCTCAGGGGGAAGACTATGGCTACACCTTC.

V gene TRBV9 combines with J gene TRBJ2-7; D is perhaps TRBD2 (5 bases). V was trimmed by 4 bases and J by 2 bases, leaving 13 bases between them. CDR1 is SGDLS, CDR2 YYNGEE, per germline. The CDR3 length is 14 residues. This chain's CDR3 is CASSPQPGTYEQYF. CDR3 nucleotides: TGTGCCAGCAGCCCCCAGCCCGGGACCTACGAGCAGTACTTC.

Only a few counts were recorded for this clone. The rearrangement joins TRBV30 to TRBJ1-5, with 10 bases aligning to TRBD1. Looked up from germline, CDR1 is GTSNPN and CDR2 is SVGIG (reference sequence). This CDR3 has 14 amino acids. Unmatched junction bases numbered 4, after V lost 3 bases and J lost 5 bases. The CDR3, as DNA: TGTGCCTGGAGCCCGGGACAGGGGTATCAGCCCCAGCATTTT. It translates to CAWSPGQGYQPQHF.

J is TRBJ1-3 and V is TRBV2; the D gene is possibly TRBD1 (6 bases). V dropped 0 bases and J dropped 3 bases, with 15 bases sitting between them. Germline-derived CDR1 and CDR2 are SNHLY and FYNNEI. This CDR3 region has 17 residues. This CDR3 is CASSEALDSTIGNTIYF. DNA of the CDR3: TGTGCCAGCAGTGAAGCCTTGGACAGTACAATTGGAAACACCATATATTTT.

The V call is TRBV19, the J call TRBJ2-5; D remains unclear. Germline V CDR1 and CDR2: LNHDA, SQIVND (reference sequence). Trimming took off 6 bases at V and 5 bases at J, with 10 bases between the two ends. The CDR3 length is 12 residues. The CDR3 region is CASRGTGETQYF. CDR3 bases: TGTGCCAGTAGAGGTACGGGTGAGACCCAGTACTTC.

The CDR3 DNA is TGTGCCAGCAGCGTAGGGTTAGCGGCGAACCAAGAGACCCAGTACTTC. It yields the protein CASSVGLAANQETQYF. The chain uses TRBV9 and TRBJ2-5, with D possibly TRBD2 on 6 matching bases. The germline V gene encodes CDR1 SGDLS and CDR2 YYNGEE. CDR3 length equals 16 residues. With 0 bases removed from V and 0 bases from J, the gap between germline ends came to 12 bases.

CDR3 bases: TGTGCCTGGACCTATTCAGATACGCAGTATTTT. It encodes CAWTYSDTQYF. The chain recombines TRBV30 with TRBJ2-3; D ambiguous. Looked up from germline, CDR1 is GTSNPN and CDR2 is SVGIG (reference sequence). This CDR3 spans 11 amino acids. Trimming removed 4 bases at V and 4 bases at J, with 6 bases between.

This rearrangement joins TRBV28 to TRBJ2-7; 10 bases agree with TRBD1. CDR1 is MDHEN, CDR2 SYDVKM, per germline. CDR3 length equals 13 residues. Trimming at V came to 6 bases and at J to 4 bases, leaving 3 bases not matched to a gene. In DNA form, the CDR3 reads TGTGCCAGCAGGACAGGGGGCAGGTACGAGCAGTACTTC. It yields the protein CASRTGGRYEQYF.